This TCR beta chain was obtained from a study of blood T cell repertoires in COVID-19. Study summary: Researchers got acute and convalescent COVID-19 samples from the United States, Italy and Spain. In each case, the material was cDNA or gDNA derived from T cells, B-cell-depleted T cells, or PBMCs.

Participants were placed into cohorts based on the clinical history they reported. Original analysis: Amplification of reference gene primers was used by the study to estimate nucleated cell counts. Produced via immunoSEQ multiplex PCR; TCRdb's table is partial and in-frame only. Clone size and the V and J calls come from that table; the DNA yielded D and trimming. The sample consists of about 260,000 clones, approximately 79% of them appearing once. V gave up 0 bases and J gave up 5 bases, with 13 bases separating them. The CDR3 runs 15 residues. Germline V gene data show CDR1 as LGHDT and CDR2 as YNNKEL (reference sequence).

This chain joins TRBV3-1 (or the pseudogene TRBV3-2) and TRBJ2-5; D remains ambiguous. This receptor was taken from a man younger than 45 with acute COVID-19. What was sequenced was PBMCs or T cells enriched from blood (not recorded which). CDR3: CASSQDRRETETQYF. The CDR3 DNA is TGTGCCAGCAGCCAAGATCGCAGAGAGACTGAGACCCAGTACTTC.